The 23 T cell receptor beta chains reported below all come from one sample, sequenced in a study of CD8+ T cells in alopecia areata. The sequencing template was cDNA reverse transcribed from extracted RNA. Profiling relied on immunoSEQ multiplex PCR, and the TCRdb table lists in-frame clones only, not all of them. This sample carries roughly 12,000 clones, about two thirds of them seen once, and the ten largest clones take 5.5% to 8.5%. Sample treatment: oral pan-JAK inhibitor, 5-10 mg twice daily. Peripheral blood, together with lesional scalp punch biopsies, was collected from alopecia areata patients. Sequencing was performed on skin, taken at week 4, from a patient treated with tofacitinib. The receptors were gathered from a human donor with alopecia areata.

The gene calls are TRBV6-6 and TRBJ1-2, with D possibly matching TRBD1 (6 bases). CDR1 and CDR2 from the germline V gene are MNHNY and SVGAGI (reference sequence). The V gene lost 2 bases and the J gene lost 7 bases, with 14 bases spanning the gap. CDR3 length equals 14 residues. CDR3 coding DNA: TGTGCCAGCAGTTACCTGGACAGCCCCCTTGGCTACACCTTC. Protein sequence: CASSYLDSPLGYTF.

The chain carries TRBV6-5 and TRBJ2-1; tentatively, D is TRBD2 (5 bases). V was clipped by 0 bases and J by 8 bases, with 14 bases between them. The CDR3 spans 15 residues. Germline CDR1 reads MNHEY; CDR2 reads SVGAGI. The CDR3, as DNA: TGTGCCAGCAGTTACTCCGGGGTCCTGAGCTATGAGCAGTTCTTC. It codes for CASSYSGVLSYEQFF.

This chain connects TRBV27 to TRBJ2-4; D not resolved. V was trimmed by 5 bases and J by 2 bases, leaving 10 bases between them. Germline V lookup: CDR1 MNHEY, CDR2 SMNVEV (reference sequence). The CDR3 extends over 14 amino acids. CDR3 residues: CASSEIPSKNIQYF. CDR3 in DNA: TGTGCCAGCAGTGAGATTCCTTCCAAAAACATTCAGTACTTC.

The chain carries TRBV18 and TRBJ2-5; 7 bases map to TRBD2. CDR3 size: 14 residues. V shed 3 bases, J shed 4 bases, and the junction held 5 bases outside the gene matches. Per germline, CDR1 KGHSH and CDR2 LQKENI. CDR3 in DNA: TGTGCCAGCTCACCGGAGGGAGGGATAGAGACCCAGTACTTC. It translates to CASSPEGGIETQYF. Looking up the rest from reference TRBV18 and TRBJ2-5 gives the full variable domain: NAGVMQNPRHLVRRRGQEARLRCSPMKGHSHVYWYRQLPEEGLKFMVYLQKENIIDESGMPKERFSAEFPKEGPSILRIQQVVRGDSAAYFCASSPEGGIETQYFGPGTRLLVL.

The CDR3 region has the DNA TGTGCCAGCAGTTTGGTGACAGGAAGTGTTTCGGGAGAGACCCAGTACTTC. Its translation is CASSLVTGSVSGETQYF. The rearrangement joins TRBV28 to TRBJ2-5, with D possibly being TRBD1 (6 bases). CDR1 is MDHEN and CDR2 is SYDVKM in the germline V gene. The V and J ends lost 3 bases and 4 bases respectively, with 21 bases between them. CDR3 length equals 17 residues. Supplemented by reference TRBV28 and TRBJ2-5, the full variable domain reads DVKVTQSSRYLVKRTGEKVFLECVQDMDHENMFWYRQDPGLGLRLIYFSYDVKMKEKGDIPEGYSVSREKKERFSLILESASTNQTSMYLCASSLVTGSVSGETQYFGPGTRLLVL.

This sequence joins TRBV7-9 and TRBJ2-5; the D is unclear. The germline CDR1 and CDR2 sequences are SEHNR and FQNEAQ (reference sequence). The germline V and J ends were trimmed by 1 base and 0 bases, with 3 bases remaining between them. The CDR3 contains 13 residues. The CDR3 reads CASSLGHQETQYF. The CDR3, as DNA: TGTGCCAGCAGCTTAGGGCACCAAGAGACCCAGTACTTC.

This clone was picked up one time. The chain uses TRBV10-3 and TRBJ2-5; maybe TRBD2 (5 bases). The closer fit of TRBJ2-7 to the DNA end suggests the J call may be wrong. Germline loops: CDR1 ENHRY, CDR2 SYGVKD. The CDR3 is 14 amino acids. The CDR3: CAITGGPRGYEQYF. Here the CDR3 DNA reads TGTGCCATCACCGGAGGACCTCGAGGCTACGAGCAGTACTTC.

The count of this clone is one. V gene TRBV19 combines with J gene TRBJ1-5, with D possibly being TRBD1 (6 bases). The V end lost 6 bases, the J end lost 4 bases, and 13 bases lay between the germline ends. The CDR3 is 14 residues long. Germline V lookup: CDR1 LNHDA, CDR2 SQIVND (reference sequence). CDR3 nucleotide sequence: TGTGCCAGTAGCCTATGGACAGAAAATCAGCCCCAGCATTTT. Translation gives CASSLWTENQPQHF.

The CDR3 region is CSVEEGGRPRYF. The CDR3 coding sequence is TGCAGCGTTGAAGAAGGCGGACGCCCGAGGTACTTC. The rearrangement uses TRBV29-1 and TRBJ2-7; D unclear. CDR3 length equals 12 residues. V was pared by 0 bases and J by 12 bases, with 15 bases between. Germline CDR1 is SQVTM and CDR2 is ANQGSEA.

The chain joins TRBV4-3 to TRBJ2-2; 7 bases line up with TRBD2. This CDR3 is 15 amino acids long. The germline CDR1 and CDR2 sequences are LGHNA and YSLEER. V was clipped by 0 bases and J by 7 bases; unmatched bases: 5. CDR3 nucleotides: TGCGCCAGCAGCCAAGAGGGACTATTGGGCGGGGAGCTGTTTTTT. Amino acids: CASSQEGLLGGELFF.

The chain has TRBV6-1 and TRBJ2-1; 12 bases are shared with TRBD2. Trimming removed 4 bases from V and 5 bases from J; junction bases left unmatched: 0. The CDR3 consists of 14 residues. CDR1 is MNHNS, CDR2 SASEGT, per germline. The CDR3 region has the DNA TGTGCCAGCAGTGGACTAGCGGGGGACAATGAGCAGTTCTTC. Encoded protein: CASSGLAGDNEQFF.

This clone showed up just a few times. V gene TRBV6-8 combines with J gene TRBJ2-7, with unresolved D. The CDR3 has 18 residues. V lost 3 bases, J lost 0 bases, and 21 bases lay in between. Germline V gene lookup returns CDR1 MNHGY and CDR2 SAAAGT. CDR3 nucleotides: TGTGCCAGCAGTTATTGGTTCTCGACGGCCCACTTCTCCTACGAGCAGTACTTC. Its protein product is CASSYWFSTAHFSYEQYF.

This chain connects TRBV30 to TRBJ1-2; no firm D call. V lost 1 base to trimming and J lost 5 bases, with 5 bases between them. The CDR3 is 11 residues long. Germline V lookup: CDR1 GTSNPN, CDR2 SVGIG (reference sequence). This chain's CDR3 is CAWSAVYGYTF. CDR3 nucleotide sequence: TGTGCCTGGAGTGCTGTTTATGGCTACACCTTC.

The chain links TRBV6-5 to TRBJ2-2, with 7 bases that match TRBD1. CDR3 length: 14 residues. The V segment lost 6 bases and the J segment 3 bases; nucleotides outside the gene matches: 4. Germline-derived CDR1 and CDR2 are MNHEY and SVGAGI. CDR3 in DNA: TGTGCCAGCAGGGACAGGTGGGACACCGGGGAGCTGTTTTTT. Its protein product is CASRDRWDTGELFF.

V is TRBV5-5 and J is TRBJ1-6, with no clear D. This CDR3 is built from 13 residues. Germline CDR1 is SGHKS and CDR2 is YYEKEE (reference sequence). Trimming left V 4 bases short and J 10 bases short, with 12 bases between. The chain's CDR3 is CASSVTETSPLHF. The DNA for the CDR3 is TGTGCCAGCAGCGTAACAGAGACCTCACCCCTCCACTTT.

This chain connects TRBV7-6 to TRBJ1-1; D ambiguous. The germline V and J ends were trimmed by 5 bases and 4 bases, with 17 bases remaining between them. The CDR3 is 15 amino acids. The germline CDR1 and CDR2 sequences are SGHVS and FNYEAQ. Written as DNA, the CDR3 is TGTGCCAGCAGCCTAACGGGGAGCGTTCCCACTGAAGCTTTCTTT. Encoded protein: CASSLTGSVPTEAFF.

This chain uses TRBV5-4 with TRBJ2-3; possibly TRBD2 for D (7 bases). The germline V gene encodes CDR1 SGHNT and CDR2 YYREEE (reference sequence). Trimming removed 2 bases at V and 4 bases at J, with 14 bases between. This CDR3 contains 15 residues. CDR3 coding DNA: TGTGCCAGCAGCTTAAAGGGGGAGGGTGCAGATACGCAGTATTTT. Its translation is CASSLKGEGADTQYF.

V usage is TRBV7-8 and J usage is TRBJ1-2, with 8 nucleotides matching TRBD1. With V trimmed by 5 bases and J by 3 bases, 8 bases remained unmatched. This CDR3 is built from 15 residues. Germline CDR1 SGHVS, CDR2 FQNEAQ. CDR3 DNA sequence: TGTGCCAGCAGCCTACGACAGGGGTTTCACTATGGCTACACCTTC. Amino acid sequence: CASSLRQGFHYGYTF.

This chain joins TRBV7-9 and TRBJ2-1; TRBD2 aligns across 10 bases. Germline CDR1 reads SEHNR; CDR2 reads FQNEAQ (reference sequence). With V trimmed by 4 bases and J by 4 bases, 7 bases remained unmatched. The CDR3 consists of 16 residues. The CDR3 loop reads CASSYYSGGPYNEQFF. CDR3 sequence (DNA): TGTGCCAGCAGCTACTATAGCGGGGGGCCATACAATGAGCAGTTCTTC.

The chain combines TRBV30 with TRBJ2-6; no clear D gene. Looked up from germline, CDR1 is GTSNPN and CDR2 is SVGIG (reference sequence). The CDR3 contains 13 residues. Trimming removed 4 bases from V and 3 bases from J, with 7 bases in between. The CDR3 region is CAWTLGGANVLTF. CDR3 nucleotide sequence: TGTGCCTGGACTTTGGGTGGGGCCAACGTCCTGACTTTC.

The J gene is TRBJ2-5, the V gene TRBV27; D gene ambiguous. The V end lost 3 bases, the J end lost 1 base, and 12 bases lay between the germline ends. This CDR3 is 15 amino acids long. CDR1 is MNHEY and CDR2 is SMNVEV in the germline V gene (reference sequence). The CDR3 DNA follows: TGTGCCAGCAGTTTTGATATCGGAGCCCAAGAGACCCAGTACTTC. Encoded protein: CASSFDIGAQETQYF.

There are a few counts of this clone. The CDR3, as DNA: TGTGCCAGCAGTCGTACACAGGGAGGCGAGCAGTACTTC. This encodes CASSRTQGGEQYF. This chain links TRBV7-6 with TRBJ2-7, with D perhaps assigned TRBD1 or TRBD2 (6 bases each). V was pared by 6 bases and J by 6 bases, with 15 bases between. The CDR3 has 13 amino acids. Germline-derived CDR1 and CDR2 are SGHVS and FNYEAQ.

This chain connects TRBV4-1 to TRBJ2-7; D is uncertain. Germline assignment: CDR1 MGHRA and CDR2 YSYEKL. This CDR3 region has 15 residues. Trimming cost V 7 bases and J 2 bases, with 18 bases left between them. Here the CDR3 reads CASTLSAHDTYEQYF. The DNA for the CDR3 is TGCGCCAGCACCCTCTCTGCACACGACACCTACGAGCAGTACTTC.